Listed here are 27 T cell receptor beta chains from one sample, sequenced in a study of shared clonotypes between healthy human individuals. Repertoires were generated with immunoSEQ multiplex PCR, while TCRdb's copy carries only in-frame clones and drops some. Seen here are under 2,000,000 clones, approximately 95% observed once, and the top ten hold 0.95% to 1.5%. Naive CD8 isolation took CD45RO-negative cells positively selected for CCR7 and excluded terminally differentiated effector memory CD45RA+ cells. The sequenced sample was naive CD8+ T cells sorted from blood. These receptors were obtained from a man aged 18 to 29 in good health.

The V call is TRBV7-9, the J call TRBJ2-5, with 10 positions matching TRBD2. Per germline, CDR1 SEHNR and CDR2 FQNEAQ (reference sequence). The ends lost 5 bases at V and 5 bases at J; junction bases unmatched: 14. The CDR3 contains 17 residues. CDR3 DNA sequence: TGTGCCAGCAGCGAGCCGGGACTAGCGTCCCGAGGGGAGACCCAGTACTTC. Protein product: CASSEPGLASRGETQYF. Filled out from reference TRBV7-9 and TRBJ2-5, the complete variable domain reads DTGVSQNPRHKITKRGQNVTFRCDPISEHNRLYWYRQTLGQGPEFLTYFQNEAQLEKSRLLSDRFSAERPKGSFSTLEIQRTEQGDSAMYLCASSEPGLASRGETQYFGPGTRLLVL.

V is TRBV4-2 and J is TRBJ2-7; a possible D gene is TRBD1 (6 bases). V was clipped by 0 bases and J by 0 bases, with 12 bases between them. This CDR3 is 16 amino acids long. Germline-derived CDR1 and CDR2 are LGHNA and YNFKEQ. CDR3 coding DNA: TGTGCCAGCAGCCAAGAGGCGACAGGTGGCTCCTACGAGCAGTACTTC. Translation gives CASSQEATGGSYEQYF.

This chain uses TRBV5-1 with TRBJ2-7; 9 bases agree with TRBD1. This CDR3 has 15 amino acids. The junction had 6 bases not matched to a gene; V was cut back by 0 bases and J by 5 bases. Germline values: CDR1 SGHRS, CDR2 YFSETQ. CDR3 nucleotide sequence: TGCGCCAGCAGCTTGGATGGGGACAGGGCCGACGAGCAGTACTTC. This gives the protein CASSLDGDRADEQYF. Supplemented by reference TRBV5-1 and TRBJ2-7, the full variable domain reads KAGVTQTPRYLIKTRGQQVTLSCSPISGHRSVSWYQQTPGQGLQFLFEYFSETQRNKGNFPGRFSGRQFSNSRSEMNVSTLELGDSALYLCASSLDGDRADEQYFGPGTRLTVT.

This rearrangement joins TRBV6-1 to TRBJ1-1; perhaps TRBD1 as D (5 bases). CDR1 is MNHNS and CDR2 is SASEGT in the germline V gene. Trimming took off 10 bases at V and 3 bases at J, with 18 bases between the two ends. CDR3 length: 14 residues. The CDR3 sequence is CATSWGSRDTEAFF. The CDR3 DNA sequence: TGTGCCACCTCCTGGGGGAGTCGGGACACTGAAGCTTTCTTT.

V usage is TRBV5-4 and J usage is TRBJ2-7; 9 positions match TRBD2. The CDR3 totals 15 residues. After removal of 2 bases from V and 0 bases from J, the junction contained 3 bases not matched to a gene. Germline CDR1 reads SGHNT; CDR2 reads YYREEE (reference sequence). As DNA, the CDR3 is TGTGCCAGCAGCTTTCAAGCGGGAGGCTCCTACGAGCAGTACTTC. Its translation is CASSFQAGGSYEQYF.

As regards this clone: Different DNA sequences within this sample yield the same CDR3. CDR3 DNA: TGTGCCAGCAGTTTAAGTGGTGGAGAGGGCAATCAGCCCCAGCATTTT. As protein: CASSLSGGEGNQPQHF. The J gene is TRBJ1-5, the V gene TRBV27; D is ambiguous. V shed 2 bases and J shed 2 bases, with 13 bases lying between them. Germline CDR1 and CDR2: MNHEY and SMNVEV (reference sequence). This CDR3 has 16 amino acids.

J is TRBJ2-1 and V is TRBV27, with D tentatively TRBD2 (5 bases). Germline CDR1 is MNHEY and CDR2 is SMNVEV (reference sequence). V was clipped by 6 bases and J by 3 bases, with 21 bases between them. The CDR3 contains 17 residues. CDR3 nucleotides: TGTGCCAGCAGCCTCATGCCTTTAGGCGGGCTCTACAATGAGCAGTTCTTC. It encodes CASSLMPLGGLYNEQFF.

Worth noting for this clone: The same CDR3 also results from other DNA sequences found in this sample. V usage is TRBV6-5 and J usage is TRBJ2-7, with TRBD1 identical over 9 bases. V lost 2 bases to trimming and J lost 3 bases; unmatched junction nucleotides: 2. The CDR3 extends over 14 amino acids. Germline CDR1 and CDR2: MNHEY and SVGAGI. The CDR3 sequence is CASSYQDRGYEQYF. CDR3 DNA: TGTGCCAGCAGTTACCAGGACAGGGGCTACGAGCAGTACTTC.

This sequence joins TRBV6-5 and TRBJ1-2, with D possibly being TRBD1 (5 bases). The CDR3 runs 15 residues. Germline V gene lookup returns CDR1 MNHEY and CDR2 SVGAGI. V dropped 2 bases and J dropped 5 bases, with 15 bases sitting between them. CDR3 in amino acids: CASSYPTRDGYGYTF. CDR3 in DNA: TGTGCCAGCAGTTACCCAACCAGGGACGGTTATGGCTACACCTTC.

The chain recombines TRBV2 with TRBJ1-2; tentatively, D is TRBD1 (5 bases). Per the germline V gene, CDR1 is SNHLY and CDR2 is FYNNEI. With 5 bases removed from V and 2 bases from J, the gap between germline ends came to 15 bases. This CDR3 region has 15 residues. The CDR3, as DNA: TGTGCCAGCAGTTTGGGAAGGACAAACAACTATGGCTACACCTTC. Its protein product is CASSLGRTNNYGYTF.

The chain combines TRBV14 with TRBJ1-1, with TRBD1 identical over 7 bases. The CDR3 loop spans 15 amino acids. V shed 6 bases and J 0 bases; nucleotides not matched to a gene: 7. Germline V CDR1 and CDR2: SGHDN, FVKESK. The CDR3 bases are TGTGCCAGCAGAGGACAGGTTGACATGAACACTGAAGCTTTCTTT. The encoded protein is CASRGQVDMNTEAFF.

In DNA form, the CDR3 reads TGTGCCAGTAGTTCAGACAGGTCCACTGAAGCTTTCTTT. This encodes CASSSDRSTEAFF. The chain joins TRBV19 to TRBJ1-1; possibly TRBD1 for D (6 bases). Germline CDR1 and CDR2: LNHDA and SQIVND (reference sequence). The CDR3 is made up of 13 amino acids. V shed 5 bases and J shed 4 bases, with 11 bases lying between them.

The chain carries TRBV7-9 and TRBJ2-1, with D possibly being TRBD1 (5 bases). The CDR3 runs 14 residues. Germline V gene data show CDR1 as SEHNR and CDR2 as FQNEAQ (reference sequence). V was clipped by 3 bases and J by 5 bases, with 11 bases between them. CDR3 nucleotides: TGTGCCAGCAGCTTCAACACAGGAGACAATGAGCAGTTCTTC. It is translated as CASSFNTGDNEQFF.

Details on this clone: Other DNA sequences of this sample code for an identical CDR3. The V gene is TRBV4-1, the J gene TRBJ2-5; D is ambiguous. V lost 4 bases and J lost 0, with 3 bases in between. CDR1 and CDR2 from the germline V gene are MGHRA and YSYEKL. The CDR3 is 12 residues long. CDR3 protein: CASSPDQETQYF. DNA for the CDR3: TGCGCCAGCAGCCCGGACCAAGAGACCCAGTACTTC.

In its sample, this clone was seen a few times. Other nucleotide sequences from this sample produce the same CDR3. This chain uses TRBV19 with TRBJ2-7; 14 nucleotides agree with TRBD2. The CDR3 sequence is 15 residues long. J lost 3 bases, V lost 3 bases, and 1 base had no gene match. Germline CDR1 is LNHDA and CDR2 is SQIVND (reference sequence). The CDR3 DNA sequence: TGTGCCAGTAGTATGGGACTAGCGGGAGTCTACGAGCAGTACTTC. This translates into CASSMGLAGVYEQYF.

This chain links TRBV10-3 with TRBJ2-7; D tentatively fits TRBD1 or TRBD2 (6 bases each). This CDR3 has 15 residues. With 4 bases removed from V and 0 bases from J, the gap between germline ends came to 13 bases. The V gene's germline CDR1 is ENHRY and CDR2 SYGVKD. The CDR3 region is CAISGRGDSSYEQYF. CDR3 sequence (DNA): TGTGCCATCAGTGGGAGGGGGGACTCCTCCTACGAGCAGTACTTC.

This clone was seen only once. The chain joins TRBV12-5 to TRBJ1-5; maybe TRBD1 (6 bases). CDR1 and CDR2 (germline): LGHNT, FRNRAP. Trimming took off 0 bases at V and 5 bases at J, with 11 bases between the two ends. There are 15 residues in the CDR3. The CDR3 DNA follows: TGTGCTAGTGGTTTGGTAGGGGGGGAGTATCAGCCCCAGCATTTT. Translation: CASGLVGGEYQPQHF.

Points on this clone: This specimen includes other DNA sequences encoding the same CDR3. This chain connects TRBV30 to TRBJ2-7; D is ambiguous. The germline V gene has CDR1 GTSNPN and CDR2 SVGIG (reference sequence). V gave up 1 base and J gave up 4 bases, with 5 bases separating them. The length of the CDR3 is 11 residues. CDR3 sequence reads: CAWSEGYEQYF. CDR3 DNA: TGTGCCTGGAGTGAGGGATACGAGCAGTACTTC.

The chain uses TRBV5-8 and TRBJ2-5; 7 bases fit TRBD2. Germline CDR1 SGHTS, CDR2 YDEGEE. The V gene end was trimmed by 3 bases and the J gene end by 5 bases; junction bases not matched to a gene: 4. The CDR3 covers 13 residues. Here the CDR3 reads CASSSVGGETQYF. The CDR3 coding sequence is TGTGCCAGCAGCTCTGTCGGGGGGGAGACCCAGTACTTC.

This rearrangement joins TRBV27 to TRBJ2-7; 7 bases fit TRBD1. Germline V lookup: CDR1 MNHEY, CDR2 SMNVEV (reference sequence). Germline trimming cut 5 bases from V and 2 bases from J; bases unmatched to any gene: 12. This CDR3 spans 16 amino acids. CDR3 DNA sequence: TGTGCCAGCAGTCTCCTCGGGACAGTTTTTGCCTACGAGCAGTACTTC. Translation: CASSLLGTVFAYEQYF.

V and J are TRBV4-3 and TRBJ1-2; D remains unclear. The V end lost 2 bases, the J end lost 4 bases, and 17 bases lay between the germline ends. This CDR3 spans 16 amino acids. Germline lookup yields CDR1 LGHNA and CDR2 YSLEER. CDR3 sequence (DNA): TGCGCCAGCAGCCAAACCATATGGAGGGAGGTCTATGGCTACACCTTC. Protein: CASSQTIWREVYGYTF.

V is TRBV5-6 and J is TRBJ2-7, with unresolved D. Germline CDR1 is SGHDT and CDR2 is YYEEEE. Between the trimmed V and J ends, which lost 0 bases and 2 bases, there was a span of 15 bases. The CDR3 runs 16 residues. CDR3 DNA sequence: TGTGCCAGCAGCTTGGGCCGTGAAATGGGGACCTACGAGCAGTACTTC. It translates to CASSLGREMGTYEQYF.

The V and J genes are TRBV7-2 and TRBJ2-1; 10 bases align to TRBD2. From germline, CDR1 is SGHTA and CDR2 FQGNSA. V shed 5 bases, J shed 4 bases, and the junction held 5 bases outside the gene matches. The CDR3 loop spans 15 amino acids. CDR3 sequence: CASSRTSGPYNEQFF. CDR3 nucleotides: TGTGCCAGCAGCCGGACTAGCGGTCCTTACAATGAGCAGTTCTTC.

The CDR3 DNA reads TGTGCCAGCAGCCCCCTGAGTGAGCGAACAGGGGAGGAAAAACTGTTTTTT. Encoded protein: CASSPLSERTGEEKLFF. The V call is TRBV28, the J call TRBJ1-4, with 7 bases identical to TRBD1. With V trimmed by 6 bases and J by 8 bases, 18 bases remained unmatched. The CDR3 length is 17 residues. CDR1 and CDR2 (germline): MDHEN, SYDVKM.

The chain has TRBV30 and TRBJ2-5; tentatively, D is TRBD1 or TRBD2 (5 bases each). The CDR3 contains 16 residues. Per the germline V gene, CDR1 is GTSNPN and CDR2 is SVGIG (reference sequence). Trimming cost V 3 bases and J 0 bases, with 17 bases left between them. The CDR3 sequence: CAWSPWGLANQETQYF. The CDR3 DNA reads TGTGCCTGGAGCCCCTGGGGGTTAGCGAACCAAGAGACCCAGTACTTC. Combining the CDR3 with reference TRBV30 and TRBJ2-5 gives the whole variable domain SQTIHQWPATLVQPVGSPLSLECTVEGTSNPNLYWYRQAAGRGLQLLFYSVGIGQISSEVPQNLSASRPQDRQFILSSKKLLLSDSGFYLCAWSPWGLANQETQYFGPGTRLLVL.

V gene TRBV27 combines with J gene TRBJ2-3; 13 bases match TRBD2. Unmatched junction bases numbered 5, after V lost 6 bases and J lost 2 bases. This CDR3 spans 16 amino acids. The V gene's germline CDR1 is MNHEY and CDR2 SMNVEV (reference sequence). The CDR3 protein is CASRSGTSGATDTQYF. The CDR3 region has the DNA TGTGCCAGCAGGTCCGGGACTAGCGGGGCCACAGATACGCAGTATTTT.

This chain connects TRBV23-1 to TRBJ1-5; TRBD1 matches 8 bases. TRBV23-1 is given ORF status, its function remaining uncertain. The CDR3 has 15 residues. Trimming cost V 4 bases and J 4 bases; bases outside gene matches: 6. This CDR3 reads CASSPGQANNQPQHF. CDR3 coding DNA: TGCGCCAGCAGTCCGGGACAGGCAAATAATCAGCCCCAGCATTTT.